The T cell receptor beta chain described here comes from a study of identical twins. Through template switching, a universal primer site was introduced, and the cDNA contained unique molecular identifiers. TCRdb re-derived calls from the 5' RACE reads in MiXCR, one entry per CDR3 protein. The sample yields about 530,000 distinct CDR3 sequences, nearly 15% seen once. Whole-study findings and limits: Models came in too low on out-of-frame TCR alpha sharing in monozygotic twins. Twins shared out-of-frame alpha sequences with excess low generation probability.

Everyone who gave samples was a healthy Caucasian. This clonotype was detected many times. Its antigen is not known. The CDR3 totals 13 residues. Germline assignment: CDR1 SGHRS and CDR2 YFSETQ. The V end was cut by 7 bases, the J end by 0 bases, with 10 bases between. These same data were also listed under a study on yellow fever vaccine responses in identical twins.

Sequencing was done on a sample of CD4+ T cells sorted from blood. V is TRBV5-1 and J is TRBJ1-1; D uncertain. This TCR came from a young woman in good health. DNA for the CDR3: TGCGCCAGCGGAGATCTGTTGAACACTGAAGCTTTCTTT. Encoded protein: CASGDLLNTEAFF.